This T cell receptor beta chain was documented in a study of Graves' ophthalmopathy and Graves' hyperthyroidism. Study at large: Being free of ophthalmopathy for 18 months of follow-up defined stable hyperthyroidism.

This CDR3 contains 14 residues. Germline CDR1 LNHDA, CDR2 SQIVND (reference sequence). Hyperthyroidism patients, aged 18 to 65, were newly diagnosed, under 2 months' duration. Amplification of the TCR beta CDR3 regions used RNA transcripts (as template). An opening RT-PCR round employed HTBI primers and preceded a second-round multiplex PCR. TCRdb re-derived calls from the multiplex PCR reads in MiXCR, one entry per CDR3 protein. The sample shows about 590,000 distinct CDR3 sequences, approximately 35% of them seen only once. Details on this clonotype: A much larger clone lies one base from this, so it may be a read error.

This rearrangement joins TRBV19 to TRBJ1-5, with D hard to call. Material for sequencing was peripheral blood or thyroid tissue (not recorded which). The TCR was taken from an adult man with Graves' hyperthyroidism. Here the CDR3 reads CASTRARTNQLQHF. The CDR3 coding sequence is TGTGCCAGTACCCGGGCAAGAACCAATCAGCTCCAGCATTTT.